Below are 13 T cell receptor beta chains sequenced from a single sample in a study of blood T cell repertoires in COVID-19. Measured with immunoSEQ multiplex PCR; TCRdb has only the in-frame clones, and not every one. The sample gives 200,000 to 250,000 clones, around 90% of which show up once; less than 3% is in the top ten. Material: peripheral blood. Receptors originate from a young man with COVID-19, enrolled during active disease.

The chain combines TRBV9 with TRBJ2-2, with 8 bases lining up with TRBD2. The CDR3 sequence is 16 residues long. Germline lookup yields CDR1 SGDLS and CDR2 YYNGEE. V was pared by 0 bases and J by 4 bases, with 5 bases of the junction left unmatched. CDR3 sequence reads: CASSVAGGPITGELFF. The CDR3 nucleotides are TGTGCCAGCAGCGTAGCGGGGGGGCCGATCACCGGGGAGCTGTTTTTT. Full variable domain (remainder filled in from reference TRBV9 and TRBJ2-2): DSGVTQTPKHLITATGQRVTLRCSPRSGDLSVYWYQQSLDQGLQFLIQYYNGEERAKGNILERFSAQQFPDLHSELNLSSLELGDSALYFCASSVAGGPITGELFFGEGSRLTVL.

This chain links TRBV5-1 with TRBJ2-3, with TRBD1 as a possible D gene (5 bases). CDR3 length equals 16 residues. The ends were cut back, 1 base at V and 2 bases at J, with 14 bases in the middle. CDR1 and CDR2 (germline): SGHRS, YFSETQ. The CDR3 DNA reads as TGCGCCAGCAGCTTGAGGGGTTGGCAGGCCACAGATACGCAGTATTTT. The encoded protein is CASSLRGWQATDTQYF.

This chain connects TRBV6-5 to TRBJ1-1, with 9 bases matching TRBD1. With V trimmed by 5 bases and J by 6 bases, 7 bases remained unmatched. Germline lookup yields CDR1 MNHEY and CDR2 SVGAGI. There are 14 residues in the CDR3. Written as DNA, the CDR3 is TGTGCCAGCAGTCAGAGACGGGACAGGGCTGAAGCTTTCTTT. Its protein is CASSQRRDRAEAFF.

The V gene is TRBV18, the J gene TRBJ1-1, with 7 bases lining up with TRBD1. Unmatched junction bases numbered 10, after V lost 3 bases and J lost 0 bases. The CDR3 extends over 17 amino acids. Germline CDR1 KGHSH, CDR2 LQKENI. The CDR3, as DNA: TGTGCCAGCTCACCGCGTCGGCAGGGGGATTTGAACACTGAAGCTTTCTTT. This encodes CASSPRRQGDLNTEAFF. The whole variable domain, remainder taken from reference TRBV18 and TRBJ1-1, is NAGVMQNPRHLVRRRGQEARLRCSPMKGHSHVYWYRQLPEEGLKFMVYLQKENIIDESGMPKERFSAEFPKEGPSILRIQQVVRGDSAAYFCASSPRRQGDLNTEAFFGQGTRLTVV.

V gene TRBV4-3 combines with J gene TRBJ2-7, with D maybe TRBD1 (5 bases). The CDR3 sequence is 13 residues long. Trimming took off 0 bases at V and 9 bases at J, with 12 bases between the two ends. Germline-derived CDR1 and CDR2 are LGHNA and YSLEER. The CDR3 sequence: CASSQDRGDGQYF. The CDR3 region has the DNA TGCGCCAGCAGCCAAGATAGGGGCGACGGGCAGTACTTC.

The V call is TRBV9, the J call TRBJ1-3; weak D call: TRBD1 (6 bases). Trimming shortened V by 1 base and J by 1 base, and 6 bases separated the two germline ends. The CDR3 sequence is 14 residues long. Germline CDR1 is SGDLS and CDR2 is YYNGEE. CDR3 in amino acids: CASSVQGSGNTIYF. DNA of the CDR3: TGTGCCAGCAGCGTACAGGGGTCTGGAAACACCATATATTTT.

The chain couples TRBV5-4 to TRBJ1-2; 8 nucleotides agree with TRBD1. The CDR3 spans 13 residues. Germline CDR1 and CDR2: SGHNT and YYREEE (reference sequence). J gave up 8 bases and V 4 bases, and 7 bases lay outside the gene matches. CDR3 coding DNA: TGTGCCAGCAGCCCGGACAGGGAAGAGGGCTACACCTTC. It translates to CASSPDREEGYTF.

The chain employs TRBV18 and TRBJ2-1, with TRBD2 matching over 9 bases. Per the germline V gene, CDR1 is KGHSH and CDR2 is LQKENI. This CDR3 comprises 15 residues. J gave up 2 bases and V 5 bases, and 4 bases lay outside the gene matches. This CDR3 reads CASSSLAGPYNEQFF. The CDR3 nucleotides are TGTGCCAGCTCATCCCTAGCGGGGCCCTACAATGAGCAGTTCTTC.

V usage is TRBV2 and J usage is TRBJ1-3, with 10 bases identical to TRBD1. CDR1 is SNHLY, CDR2 FYNNEI, per germline. The CDR3 is 13 residues long. V lost 6 bases, J lost 15 bases, and 11 bases stayed unmatched. In DNA, the CDR3 is TGTGCCAGCAGCCTCGGGACAGGGGTGAAAACATATTTT. It is translated as CASSLGTGVKTYF.

V gene TRBV6-5 combines with J gene TRBJ1-1; D gene unclear. Germline CDR1 MNHEY, CDR2 SVGAGI. This CDR3 is 14 amino acids long. V shed 2 bases and J shed 2 bases, with 9 bases lying between them. In nucleotides, the CDR3 is TGTGCCAGCAGTTACGGCGGCCTTAACACTGAAGCTTTCTTT. Encoded protein: CASSYGGLNTEAFF.

V and J are TRBV7-7 and TRBJ2-5, with D hard to call. CDR1 SSHAT and CDR2 FNYEAQ come from the germline V gene (reference sequence). V lost 5 bases to trimming and J lost 2 bases, with 18 bases between them. The CDR3 totals 16 residues. CDR3 region: CASSRAPRGGQETQYF. The CDR3 DNA reads TGTGCCAGCAGCCGAGCCCCCCGCGGCGGTCAAGAGACCCAGTACTTC.

V usage is TRBV7-3 and J usage is TRBJ2-3, with D perhaps matching TRBD1 (5 bases). The CDR3 has 14 amino acids. The germline V and J ends were trimmed by 2 bases and 2 bases, with 8 bases remaining between them. Per the germline V gene, CDR1 is SGHTA and CDR2 is FQGTGA. The CDR3 sequence is CASSLQGTTDTQYF. The DNA of the CDR3 is TGTGCCAGCAGCTTACAGGGTACCACAGATACGCAGTATTTT.

This CDR3 reads CASSQSFPGGNEQFF. Written as DNA, the CDR3 is TGTGCCAGCAGTCAGAGCTTTCCGGGAGGCAATGAGCAGTTCTTC. The gene calls are TRBV27 and TRBJ2-1; 7 positions match TRBD2. With 5 bases clipped from V and 6 bases from J, the junction kept 10 bases outside the gene matches. CDR1 and CDR2 (germline): MNHEY, SMNVEV (reference sequence). The CDR3 length is 15 residues.